The T cell receptor beta chain described here comes from a study of cytomegalovirus exposure and HLA in healthy donors. Study-level information: According to later analysis, the same platform produced the 100 to 150 validation and under 700 first-cohort repertoires.

Study observations and caveats: Most TCRs appeared rarely, but some public TCRs recurred in many donors.

This CDR3 has 15 amino acids. Trimming took 0 bases from V and 16 from J, leaving 21 bases between them. Germline V gene data show CDR1 as MNHEY and CDR2 as SMNVEV (reference sequence). Notes on this clone: What it binds is unknown.

The assay was immunoSEQ multiplex PCR, and TCRdb's table has in-frame clones only and misses some. The sample carries approximately 240,000 clones, around nine tenths recorded once. The donors formed part of the roughly 120-subject validation cohort, distinct from the roughly 620-subject first cohort. V gene TRBV27 combines with J gene TRBJ1-4; no firm D call. The sample consisted of PBMCs. This clonotype originated in a woman aged 18-30 years in good health and CMV-seronegative. CDR3 in DNA: TGTGCCAGCAGTTTATCTGGGCGGGCACGAGGTGAAGAGTTTTTT. It yields the protein CASSLSGRARGEEFF.